The 17 T cell receptor beta chains below were found in one sample sequenced in a study of blood T cell repertoires in COVID-19. The table came from immunoSEQ multiplex PCR; TCRdb's copy has only in-frame clones and leaves some out. The table lists fewer than 200,000 clones, around 87% of them singletons, with just under 0.9% in the top ten. Material for sequencing was peripheral blood. The receptors stem from a young woman who had recovered from COVID-19.

This chain joins TRBV10-3 and TRBJ1-1, with 9 bases identical to TRBD1. The CDR3 has 15 amino acids. The V and J ends lost 3 bases and 3 bases, in that order; junction bases with no gene match: 5. CDR1 and CDR2 (germline): ENHRY, SYGVKD. The DNA for the CDR3 is TGTGCCATCAGTGAAGGACAGGGGACGGACACTGAAGCTTTCTTT. This gives the protein CAISEGQGTDTEAFF.

V gene TRBV7-3 combines with J gene TRBJ2-2; 15 bases match TRBD2. The CDR3 totals 19 residues. The junction had 3 bases not matched to a gene; V was cut back by 1 base and J by 0 bases. CDR1 is SGHTA and CDR2 is FQGTGA in the germline V gene. The CDR3 here is CASSLMGLAGGPNTGELFF. CDR3 DNA: TGTGCCAGCAGCTTAATGGGACTAGCGGGGGGCCCGAACACCGGGGAGCTGTTTTTT.

The rearrangement links TRBV4-1 to TRBJ2-2, with 9 bases identical to TRBD2. The junction had 5 bases not matched to a gene; V was cut back by 0 bases and J by 6 bases. Germline CDR1 and CDR2: MGHRA and YSYEKL. CDR3 size: 16 residues. As DNA, the CDR3 is TGCGCCAGCAGCCAAGATCTAGCGGGACCCCCCGGGGAGCTGTTTTTT. Its protein is CASSQDLAGPPGELFF.

The gene calls are TRBV9 and TRBJ1-6; 10 bases match TRBD1. From germline, CDR1 is SGDLS and CDR2 YYNGEE. The junction had 17 bases not matched to a gene; V was cut back by 4 bases and J by 10 bases. The CDR3 length is 18 residues. CDR3 region: CASSSTGGNPVWGSPLHF. CDR3 nucleotides: TGTGCCAGCAGCTCGACAGGGGGCAATCCGGTTTGGGGCTCACCCCTCCACTTT.

The V gene is TRBV7-9, the J gene TRBJ2-3; 10 bases match TRBD2. Per the germline V gene, CDR1 is SEHNR and CDR2 is FQNEAQ (reference sequence). V was pared by 5 bases and J by 4 bases, with 6 bases of the junction left unmatched. CDR3 size: 15 residues. CDR3 residues: CASSLGLATSDTQYF. The CDR3, as DNA: TGTGCCAGCAGCCTGGGACTAGCGACTTCAGATACGCAGTATTTT. Variable domain in full (rest from reference TRBV7-9 and TRBJ2-3): DTGVSQNPRHKITKRGQNVTFRCDPISEHNRLYWYRQTLGQGPEFLTYFQNEAQLEKSRLLSDRFSAERPKGSFSTLEIQRTEQGDSAMYLCASSLGLATSDTQYFGPGTRLTVL.

The V gene is TRBV2, the J gene TRBJ1-2, with D tentatively TRBD1 (5 bases). CDR1 and CDR2 from the germline V gene are SNHLY and FYNNEI. Trimming stripped 3 bases from V and 2 bases from J, with 19 bases between. The CDR3 consists of 17 residues. The CDR3 sequence is CASSDSGLIGGNYGYTF. The CDR3 DNA reads TGTGCCAGCAGTGATAGTGGCCTCATTGGGGGGAACTATGGCTACACCTTC.

As DNA, the CDR3 is TGTGCCAGCAGTTACCTAGATACGCAGTATTTT. Encoded protein: CASSYLDTQYF. This sequence joins TRBV6-5 and TRBJ2-3; D not certain. The CDR3 runs to 11 residues. Germline assignment: CDR1 MNHEY and CDR2 SVGAGI. Trimming removed 2 bases from V and 5 bases from J, with 2 bases in between.

The J gene is TRBJ2-4, the V gene TRBV2, with 8 positions matching TRBD2. Looked up from germline, CDR1 is SNHLY and CDR2 is FYNNEI. J was trimmed by 1 base and V by 1 base; bases with no gene match: 0. This CDR3 has 15 residues. The CDR3, as DNA: TGTGCCAGCAGTGAAGGCGGGGGGGCCAAAAACATTCAGTACTTC. It codes for CASSEGGGAKNIQYF.

V gene TRBV2 combines with J gene TRBJ2-7; 7 bases line up with TRBD1. Germline V CDR1 and CDR2: SNHLY, FYNNEI. V lost 5 bases to trimming and J lost 4 bases; unmatched junction nucleotides: 8. This CDR3 is built from 14 residues. The chain's CDR3 is CASSRDSKPYEQYV. The CDR3 DNA reads as TGTGCCAGCAGTAGGGACAGCAAACCTTACGAGCAGTACGTC.

The chain combines TRBV3-1 (or the pseudogene TRBV3-2) with TRBJ2-7; D remains unclear. Germline assignment: CDR1 LGHDT and CDR2 YNNKEL (reference sequence). V gave up 7 bases and J gave up 5 bases, with 15 bases separating them. The CDR3 has 13 residues. This chain's CDR3 is CASTPPAGDEQYV. The CDR3 DNA sequence: TGTGCCAGCACCCCGCCTGCAGGCGACGAGCAGTACGTC.

The CDR3 bases are TGTGCCAGCAGAAAAACAGGGTCCGGGAGGAATGAGCAGTTCTTC. Translating it yields CASRKTGSGRNEQFF. The chain couples TRBV6-5 to TRBJ2-1; the D gene is possibly TRBD2 (7 bases). Germline CDR1 is MNHEY and CDR2 is SVGAGI. The CDR3 runs 15 residues. V lost 6 bases and J 7 bases, leaving 19 bases between the germline ends.

The chain uses TRBV5-1 and TRBJ2-3; 9 positions agree with TRBD1. Trimming took 3 bases from V and 1 from J; bases not matched to a gene: 18. This CDR3 has 20 residues. Germline CDR1 and CDR2: SGHRS and YFSETQ. CDR3 sequence reads: CASSYPDRGIPSYGTDTQYF. The CDR3 nucleotides read TGCGCCAGCAGCTACCCAGACAGGGGGATTCCTTCCTATGGCACAGATACGCAGTATTTT.

The V and J genes are TRBV5-1 and TRBJ2-3; TRBD1 is a possible D gene (5 bases). The CDR3 contains 16 residues. CDR1 is SGHRS and CDR2 is YFSETQ in the germline V gene. Trimming stripped 4 bases from V and 2 bases from J, with 17 bases between. The CDR3 DNA is TGCGCCAGCAGCACGACAGTTATTACGAACACAGATACGCAGTATTTT. It codes for CASSTTVITNTDTQYF.

The CDR3 sequence is CASSSRVDEQFF. As DNA, the CDR3 is TGTGCCAGCAGTTCACGGGTTGATGAGCAGTTCTTC. The gene calls are TRBV6-5 and TRBJ2-1, with D uncertain. Germline CDR1 MNHEY, CDR2 SVGAGI. Trimming pared 4 bases from V and 8 bases from J, leaving 9 bases between. The CDR3 loop spans 12 amino acids.

This sequence joins TRBV27 and TRBJ1-4; the D is unclear. The germline V gene encodes CDR1 MNHEY and CDR2 SMNVEV (reference sequence). V shed 6 bases and J shed 8 bases, with 10 bases lying between them. This CDR3 contains 12 residues. The CDR3 sequence is CASRTSQEKLFF. The CDR3 DNA reads TGTGCCAGCAGGACATCCCAAGAAAAACTGTTTTTT.

This sequence joins TRBV6-5 and TRBJ1-1; D remains unclear. The CDR3 contains 13 residues. Germline values: CDR1 MNHEY, CDR2 SVGAGI. Trimming pared 7 bases from V and 3 bases from J, leaving 12 bases between. CDR3 coding DNA: TGTGCCAGCAACCAGCGTATGGACACTGAAGCTTTCTTT. Translation gives CASNQRMDTEAFF.

The rearrangement joins TRBV30 to TRBJ2-1, with D tentatively TRBD2 (6 bases). V lost 3 bases and J lost 5, with 20 bases in between. This CDR3 comprises 16 residues. CDR1 is GTSNPN and CDR2 is SVGIG in the germline V gene (reference sequence). CDR3 sequence reads: CAWRTHIWDFDNEQFF. CDR3 DNA: TGTGCCTGGAGGACTCACATCTGGGACTTCGACAATGAGCAGTTCTTC.